The 28 T cell receptor beta chains given below trace back to one sample, sequenced in a study of cytomegalovirus exposure and HLA in healthy donors. With 60 Vbeta and 13 Jbeta primers, the PCR was carried out. TCRdb's table, derived via immunoSEQ multiplex PCR, lists solely in-frame clones and lacks some. Among about 59,000 clones listed, 65% to 90% were seen once. The sample consisted of PBMCs. All receptors come from a human donor in good health.

The chain joins TRBV7-9 to TRBJ2-3; D might be TRBD1 (5 bases). Germline CDR1 is SEHNR and CDR2 is FQNEAQ (reference sequence). This CDR3 has 16 residues. V lost 2 bases, J lost 2 bases, and 14 bases lay in between. The CDR3 spells CASSLWVAGYTDTQYF. In DNA form, the CDR3 reads TGTGCCAGCAGCTTATGGGTAGCAGGGTACACAGATACGCAGTATTTT. Full variable domain (remainder filled in from reference TRBV7-9 and TRBJ2-3): DTGVSQNPRHKITKRGQNVTFRCDPISEHNRLYWYRQTLGQGPEFLTYFQNEAQLEKSRLLSDRFSAERPKGSFSTLEIQRTEQGDSAMYLCASSLWVAGYTDTQYFGPGTRLTVL.

The chain uses TRBV11-2 and TRBJ2-5; 13 nucleotides line up with TRBD2. The J call may be faulty, since TRBJ2-7 better matches the DNA end. Germline lookup yields CDR1 SGHAT and CDR2 FQNNGV. The CDR3 loop spans 15 amino acids. This CDR3 is CASSSTSGRVHEQYF. CDR3 nucleotides: TGTGCCAGCAGCTCAACTAGCGGGAGGGTCCACGAGCAGTACTTC.

The CDR3 DNA reads as TGTGCCAGTAGTATAGTAGGAGCCATGAACACTGAAGCTTTCTTT. Translation: CASSIVGAMNTEAFF. The genes are TRBV19 and TRBJ1-1; D uncertain. This CDR3 is 15 amino acids long. V shed 1 base and J shed 0 bases, with 9 bases lying between them. In germline, CDR1 is LNHDA, CDR2 SQIVND (reference sequence).

The genes are TRBV7-3 and TRBJ1-4; D is ambiguous. The CDR3 consists of 16 residues. Germline V gives CDR1 SGHTA, CDR2 FQGTGA. V was shortened by 6 bases and J by 3 bases, with 17 bases between the two germline ends. In DNA, the CDR3 is TGTGCCAGCAGTCAAGAAGAGGTGTGGGCTAATGAAAAACTGTTTTTT. Protein sequence: CASSQEEVWANEKLFF.

The DNA for the CDR3 is TGTGCCAGCAGTAATAGGGACAGCCCAAGGAGATACAATGAGCAGTTCTTC. Translated, it gives CASSNRDSPRRYNEQFF. The chain employs TRBV7-9 and TRBJ2-1; the match to TRBD1 covers 7 bases. The V and J ends lost 6 bases and 4 bases, in that order; junction bases with no gene match: 15. Germline V gives CDR1 SEHNR, CDR2 FQNEAQ (reference sequence). The CDR3 sequence is 17 residues long.

This clone is a singleton in its sample. The chain joins TRBV2 to TRBJ2-7; D is undetermined. V lost 7 bases to trimming and J lost 2 bases, with 12 bases between them. The germline gives CDR1 SNHLY, CDR2 FYNNEI. CDR3 length: 13 residues. The CDR3 DNA reads as TGTGCCAGCATGAGCTACAGTACCTACGAGCAGTACTTC. Translating gives CASMSYSTYEQYF.

The rearrangement uses TRBV9 and TRBJ1-3; 9 bases line up with TRBD1. With 3 bases clipped from V and 0 bases from J, the junction kept 7 bases outside the gene matches. CDR3 length: 17 residues. CDR1 is SGDLS and CDR2 is YYNGEE in the germline V gene. CDR3 coding DNA: TGTGCCAGCAGCGGCTACCGGACAGGGGACTCTGGAAACACCATATATTTT. Translating it yields CASSGYRTGDSGNTIYF.

The chain has TRBV4-3 and TRBJ2-7; 8 bases are a match to TRBD1. Per the germline V gene, CDR1 is LGHNA and CDR2 is YSLEER. Germline trimming cut 1 base from V and 8 bases from J; bases unmatched to any gene: 4. CDR3 length equals 13 residues. The CDR3 is CASSQVRTGQQYF. The CDR3 region has the DNA TGCGCCAGCAGCCAAGTCCGGACAGGGCAGCAGTACTTC.

Only a few counts were recorded for this clone. The rearrangement uses TRBV18 and TRBJ1-1, with 11 nucleotides matching TRBD1. Per germline, CDR1 KGHSH and CDR2 LQKENI. The CDR3 totals 17 residues. The V and J ends lost 3 bases and 1 base, in that order; junction bases with no gene match: 7. The CDR3 loop is CASSPEGQGGWNTEAFF. The CDR3 DNA is TGTGCCAGCTCACCGGAGGGACAGGGGGGATGGAACACTGAAGCTTTCTTT.

V gene TRBV5-4 combines with J gene TRBJ2-1, with 11 bases that match TRBD2. With 2 bases clipped from V and 1 base from J, the junction kept 2 bases outside the gene matches. In germline, CDR1 is SGHNT, CDR2 YYREEE (reference sequence). CDR3 length: 16 amino acids. The CDR3 DNA follows: TGTGCCAGCAGCTTATTAGCGGGAGGGTCCTACAATGAGCAGTTCTTC. It codes for CASSLLAGGSYNEQFF.

The chain recombines TRBV19 with TRBJ1-2; D not certain. This CDR3 has 14 residues. Germline V gene data show CDR1 as LNHDA and CDR2 as SQIVND (reference sequence). V was trimmed by 0 bases and J by 8 bases, leaving 13 bases between them. CDR3 in DNA: TGTGCCAGTAGTATAGATCGGGTGGATGGCGGCTACACCTTC. Its protein product is CASSIDRVDGGYTF.

The rearrangement uses TRBV29-1 and TRBJ1-1, with TRBD1 identical over 7 bases. Germline CDR1 and CDR2: SQVTM and ANQGSEA. Trimming took 7 bases from V and 8 from J; bases not matched to a gene: 7. The CDR3 is 11 residues long. The CDR3 nucleotides are TGCAGCGCCACGACAGGGCCCGAAGCTTTCTTT. This gives the protein CSATTGPEAFF.

This clone appeared once. This chain connects TRBV2 to TRBJ2-3; 9 bases are shared with TRBD2. This CDR3 is 17 amino acids long. J was trimmed by 6 bases and V by 3 bases; bases with no gene match: 13. Germline CDR1 reads SNHLY; CDR2 reads FYNNEI. The CDR3 sequence is CASSDRLGLAEIDTQYF. In DNA, the CDR3 is TGTGCCAGCAGTGATAGGTTGGGACTAGCCGAAATCGATACGCAGTATTTT.

V gene TRBV7-6 combines with J gene TRBJ2-3; the D is unclear. With 3 bases removed from V and 6 bases from J, the gap between germline ends came to 7 bases. Germline assignment: CDR1 SGHVS and CDR2 FNYEAQ. The CDR3 consists of 12 residues. CDR3 sequence: CASSFTRDTQYF. Written as DNA, the CDR3 is TGTGCCAGCAGCTTTACGCGGGATACGCAGTATTTT. Full variable domain (outside the CDR3, taken from reference TRBV7-6 and TRBJ2-3): GAGVSQSPRYKVTKRGQDVALRCDPISGHVSLYWYRQALGQGPEFLTYFNYEAQQDKSGLPNDRFSAERPEGSISTLTIQRTEQRDSAMYRCASSFTRDTQYFGPGTRLTVL.

The V and J genes are TRBV15 and TRBJ1-4; D ambiguous. The CDR3 runs 15 residues. The germline V gene has CDR1 LNHNV and CDR2 YYDKDF (reference sequence). Trimming shortened V by 0 bases and J by 13 bases, and 18 bases separated the two germline ends. The CDR3 is CATSRDRQVQAGLFF. CDR3 DNA sequence: TGTGCCACCAGCAGAGATCGGCAGGTCCAGGCGGGACTGTTTTTT.

V gene TRBV28 combines with J gene TRBJ1-2, with D tentatively TRBD1 (6 bases). Germline V lookup: CDR1 MDHEN, CDR2 SYDVKM. The V and J ends lost 6 bases and 4 bases respectively, with 21 bases between them. This CDR3 has 16 residues. This CDR3 is CASSTGGPQGLYGYTF. The CDR3 region has the DNA TGTGCCAGCAGCACAGGCGGGCCACAGGGCCTCTATGGCTACACCTTC.

This clone was counted once. The chain couples TRBV2 to TRBJ1-1; D unclear. Germline V gene lookup returns CDR1 SNHLY and CDR2 FYNNEI. The CDR3 contains 16 residues. Trimming cost V 4 bases and J 3 bases, with 18 bases left between them. DNA of the CDR3: TGTGCCAGCAGTGCCCGGGAGGGCGGGTCGCACACTGAAGCTTTCTTT. This encodes CASSAREGGSHTEAFF.

This chain joins TRBV27 and TRBJ2-1; D remains unclear. The CDR3 is 11 amino acids. Deletions cut 10 bases from V and 8 bases from J, with 12 bases between. The germline CDR1 and CDR2 sequences are MNHEY and SMNVEV (reference sequence). The DNA for the CDR3 is TGTGCCAACCCCAAGAACTATGAGCAGTTCTTC. As protein: CANPKNYEQFF.

This chain uses TRBV9 with TRBJ2-1; TRBD2 might be the D (5 bases). Trimming took 3 bases from V and 7 from J, leaving 20 bases between them. The CDR3 consists of 16 residues. Germline values: CDR1 SGDLS, CDR2 YYNGEE. The CDR3 coding sequence is TGTGCCAGCAGCGGCCCTGAGCCGGCGGGCGGGAATGAGCAGTTCTTC. This sequence encodes CASSGPEPAGGNEQFF.

The chain is built from TRBV27 and TRBJ1-1, with 8 bases aligning to TRBD1. CDR1 MNHEY and CDR2 SMNVEV come from the germline V gene (reference sequence). The CDR3 runs to 15 residues. Trimming took 6 bases from V and 4 from J; bases not matched to a gene: 10. The CDR3 bases are TGTGCCAGCAGGGGACAGGCCGCCGGGACCACTGAAGCTTTCTTT. Its translation: CASRGQAAGTTEAFF.

The V call is TRBV6-1, the J call TRBJ2-2; TRBD1 might be the D (6 bases). Germline values: CDR1 MNHNS, CDR2 SASEGT. The CDR3 is 15 residues long. Trimming shortened V by 6 bases and J by 3 bases, and 14 bases separated the two germline ends. This CDR3 reads CASSSGTYYTGELFF. The CDR3 nucleotides are TGTGCCAGCAGCTCCGGGACATATTACACCGGGGAGCTGTTTTTT.

V usage is TRBV10-1 and J usage is TRBJ2-1, with 10 bases matching TRBD2. CDR1 and CDR2 (germline): WNHNN, SYGVQD (reference sequence). The CDR3 is 20 amino acids. V trimming: 2 bases; J trimming: 3 bases; junction bases outside the gene matches: 16. The CDR3 nucleotides read TGCGCCAGCAGTGAGCCGACAGGGAAAGGGCTAGCGGGAGACTACAATGAGCAGTTCTTC. Protein: CASSEPTGKGLAGDYNEQFF.

V gene TRBV6-1 combines with J gene TRBJ1-6, with D maybe TRBD1 (6 bases). The CDR3 is 15 amino acids. In germline, CDR1 is MNHNS, CDR2 SASEGT. Trimming stripped 2 bases from V and 8 bases from J, with 13 bases between. CDR3 residues: CASSEFTGLHSPLHF. CDR3 nucleotide sequence: TGTGCCAGCAGTGAATTCACAGGGTTACATTCACCCCTCCACTTT.

This clone was seen a few times. This chain links TRBV7-2 with TRBJ1-5, with 9 bases identical to TRBD1. J gave up 5 bases and V 5 bases, and 7 bases lay outside the gene matches. The CDR3 contains 15 residues. Germline V CDR1 and CDR2: SGHTA, FQGNSA. CDR3 nucleotide sequence: TGTGCCAGCAGCCCCCGGACAGGGGTGGATCAGCCCCAGCATTTT. Translating it yields CASSPRTGVDQPQHF.

This clone occurred a few times. The gene calls are TRBV5-4 and TRBJ2-1; 9 bases map to TRBD2. Germline V gene lookup returns CDR1 SGHNT and CDR2 YYREEE (reference sequence). The length of the CDR3 is 16 residues. V lost 0 bases to trimming and J lost 1 base; unmatched junction nucleotides: 2. For the CDR3, the DNA is TGTGCCAGCAGCTTGGGGCTAGCGGGGTCCTACAATGAGCAGTTCTTC. Translation gives CASSLGLAGSYNEQFF.

This clone was recorded a few times. The chain uses TRBV2 and TRBJ2-2; D is undetermined. Germline CDR1 reads SNHLY; CDR2 reads FYNNEI. Trimming removed 3 bases at V and 0 bases at J, with 8 bases between. The CDR3 extends over 15 amino acids. In DNA form, the CDR3 reads TGTGCCAGCAGTGAGTCTAGAACGAACACCGGGGAGCTGTTTTTT. It specifies CASSESRTNTGELFF.

This rearrangement joins TRBV15 to TRBJ2-3; maybe TRBD2 (5 bases). CDR3 length equals 16 residues. Trimming shortened V by 4 bases and J by 2 bases, and 16 bases separated the two germline ends. Per germline, CDR1 LNHNV and CDR2 YYDKDF (reference sequence). Here the CDR3 DNA reads TGTGCCACCAGCACACGCTACTCGGGGAACACAGATACGCAGTATTTT. This encodes CATSTRYSGNTDTQYF. Together with reference TRBV15 and TRBJ2-3, the CDR3 gives the full variable domain: DAMVIQNPRYQVTQFGKPVTLSCSQTLNHNVMYWYQQKSSQAPKLLFHYYDKDFNNEADTPDNFQSRRPNTSFCFLDIRSPGLGDTAMYLCATSTRYSGNTDTQYFGPGTRLTVL.

This clone was counted once. The V gene is TRBV6-1, the J gene TRBJ2-7; the match to TRBD2 covers 8 bases. Trimming took 2 bases from V and 3 from J; bases not matched to a gene: 6. Looked up from germline, CDR1 is MNHNS and CDR2 is SASEGT. The CDR3 runs to 15 residues. The CDR3 bases are TGTGCCAGCAGTGAATGGTTAGCGGGGAACTACGAGCAGTACTTC. It codes for CASSEWLAGNYEQYF.